Reported below is one TCR beta chain. TCRdb's table, derived via immunoSEQ multiplex PCR, lists solely in-frame clones and lacks some. The data hold 70,000 to 90,000 clones, with under 90% observed a single time. Specified time point: pretreatment peripheral blood. The germline V gene has CDR1 ENHRY and CDR2 SYGVKD. This CDR3 comprises 15 residues. The J segment lost 6 bases and the V segment lost 6 bases, leaving 10 bases of the junction unmatched. This record comes from a study of PD-L1 blockade in urothelial cancer. Looking at the study overall: Per blood sample, T cells had a median of roughly 150,000.

The source material was PBMCs, sampled around atezolizumab (anti-PD-L1) treatment. The clonotype was recovered from a man between 60 and 70 years old with urothelial cancer. This sequence joins TRBV10-3 and TRBJ2-1, with 8 bases lining up with TRBD1. The CDR3 loop is CAISPSGQGINEQFF. The CDR3 DNA reads as TGTGCCATCAGCCCGTCAGGACAGGGTATCAATGAGCAGTTCTTC.